What follows are 23 T cell receptor beta chains derived from one specimen sequenced in a study of T cell responses to AZD1222 COVID-19 vaccine. Assay used: immunoSEQ multiplex PCR; TCRdb lists only in-frame clones, some missing. The data show approximately 81,000 clones, around four fifths seen once. The sample consisted of peripheral blood, taken 28 days after the second AZD1222 dose. The source of these receptors is an adult who received the AZD1222 COVID-19 vaccine.

Details on this clone: At one of its ends the junction is not consistent with the germline gene, which may arise from a read error. The chain combines TRBV24-1 with TRBJ2-1; TRBD2 matches 7 bases. CDR3 length: 11 residues. CDR1 is KGHDR and CDR2 is SFDVKD in the germline V gene. CDR3 coding DNA: TGTGCCACCAGTGACCGGGACTACAAAATCTTC. It is translated as CATSDRDYKIF.

V usage is TRBV19 and J usage is TRBJ2-2, with D perhaps matching TRBD1 or TRBD2 (6 bases each). CDR3 length: 16 amino acids. V lost 3 bases, J lost 1 base, and 12 bases lay in between. Per the germline V gene, CDR1 is LNHDA and CDR2 is SQIVND (reference sequence). CDR3 DNA sequence: TGTGCCAGTAGTATCTCGGGGGCGCAGAACACCGGGGAGCTGTTTTTT. It specifies CASSISGAQNTGELFF.

This clone was observed a few times. The chain recombines TRBV5-6 with TRBJ1-2; perhaps TRBD1 as D (6 bases). The V gene lost 0 bases and the J gene lost 1 base, with 10 bases spanning the gap. CDR3 length equals 15 residues. CDR1 and CDR2 (germline): SGHDT, YYEEEE. CDR3 in amino acids: CASSLGGTINYGYTF. The CDR3 nucleotides read TGTGCCAGCAGCTTGGGGGGGACAATTAACTATGGCTACACCTTC.

V is TRBV18 and J is TRBJ1-1; D may be TRBD1 (6 bases). Germline V gene data show CDR1 as KGHSH and CDR2 as LQKENI. The CDR3 is made up of 16 amino acids. Between the trimmed V and J ends, which lost 2 bases and 0 bases, there was a span of 13 bases. CDR3 bases: TGTGCCAGCTCACCATCTTCGGACAGTATGAACACTGAAGCTTTCTTT. It translates to CASSPSSDSMNTEAFF.

The DNA for the CDR3 is TGTGCCATCACCGAGGGGGCGGGGTACAATGAGCAGTTCTTC. Translated: CAITEGAGYNEQFF. The chain carries TRBV10-3 and TRBJ2-1; D is possibly TRBD1 (7 bases). Germline CDR1 is ENHRY and CDR2 is SYGVKD. V was trimmed by 7 bases and J by 4 bases, leaving 14 bases between them. The CDR3 sequence is 14 residues long.

V gene TRBV30 combines with J gene TRBJ1-4; no firm D call. CDR3 size: 15 residues. V was pared by 2 bases and J by 4 bases, with 14 bases between. Germline CDR1 reads GTSNPN; CDR2 reads SVGIG (reference sequence). This CDR3 is CAWSPPGFINEKLFF. CDR3 nucleotide sequence: TGTGCCTGGAGTCCGCCGGGATTCATTAATGAAAAACTGTTTTTT. Full variable domain (outside the CDR3, taken from reference TRBV30 and TRBJ1-4): SQTIHQWPATLVQPVGSPLSLECTVEGTSNPNLYWYRQAAGRGLQLLFYSVGIGQISSEVPQNLSASRPQDRQFILSSKKLLLSDSGFYLCAWSPPGFINEKLFFGSGTQLSVL.

This chain joins TRBV14 and TRBJ1-5; D call uncertain. The CDR3 covers 13 residues. V was shortened by 4 bases and J by 3 bases, with 7 bases between the two germline ends. Germline V gene data show CDR1 as SGHDN and CDR2 as FVKESK. CDR3 loop: CASSRTVNQPQHF. The CDR3 bases are TGTGCCAGCAGCCGAACGGTCAATCAGCCCCAGCATTTT.

The V gene is TRBV10-3, the J gene TRBJ2-3, with TRBD1 as a possible D gene (5 bases). V was clipped by 6 bases and J by 3 bases, with 7 bases between them. The CDR3 loop spans 12 amino acids. Germline V CDR1 and CDR2: ENHRY, SYGVKD. CDR3 coding DNA: TGTGCCATCAGGGGGCGGACAGATACGCAGTATTTT. The encoded protein is CAIRGRTDTQYF.

This clone was seen a single time. The CDR3 loop reads CSVGIAGGDNEQFF. The CDR3 coding sequence is TGCAGCGTTGGCATAGCGGGAGGGGACAATGAGCAGTTCTTC. J is TRBJ2-1 and V is TRBV29-1, with 11 bases that match TRBD2. CDR1 is SQVTM and CDR2 is ANQGSEA in the germline V gene. Trimming removed 4 bases from V and 5 bases from J; junction bases left unmatched: 4. The length of the CDR3 is 14 residues.

The chain employs TRBV29-1 and TRBJ1-1, with 9 bases fitting TRBD1. The germline gives CDR1 SQVTM, CDR2 ANQGSEA. V shed 7 bases, J shed 6 bases, and the junction held 3 bases outside the gene matches. The CDR3 spans 11 residues. CDR3 coding DNA: TGCAGCGCAAACAGGGGGCCTGAAGCTTTCTTT. Translating gives CSANRGPEAFF.

This chain connects TRBV28 to TRBJ1-1; D not resolved. V dropped 6 bases and J dropped 1 base, with 15 bases sitting between them. Germline values: CDR1 MDHEN, CDR2 SYDVKM. The CDR3 is 15 amino acids. The CDR3 coding sequence is TGTGCCAGCAGCCCGCTGTGGGCTAAGAACACTGAAGCTTTCTTT. This codes for CASSPLWAKNTEAFF.

This clone has more than one count but fewer than ten. The chain has TRBV19 and TRBJ2-2, with D hard to call. Trimming stripped 7 bases from V and 5 bases from J, with 8 bases between. The germline gives CDR1 LNHDA, CDR2 SQIVND (reference sequence). This CDR3 spans 12 amino acids. CDR3 sequence (DNA): TGTGCCAGTAATGAGAGAACCGGGGAGCTGTTTTTT. Protein product: CASNERTGELFF.

The chain employs TRBV24-1 and TRBJ1-5; D remains unclear. V shed 5 bases and J shed 7 bases, with 14 bases lying between them. The CDR3 sequence is 14 residues long. CDR1 KGHDR and CDR2 SFDVKD come from the germline V gene. Here the CDR3 reads CATSGGSWGQPQHF. For the CDR3, the DNA is TGTGCCACCAGTGGGGGAAGTTGGGGACAGCCCCAGCATTTT.

The chain uses TRBV7-9 and TRBJ2-5; tentatively, D is TRBD1 (6 bases). Germline values: CDR1 SEHNR, CDR2 FQNEAQ (reference sequence). The length of the CDR3 is 13 residues. The V gene lost 0 bases and the J gene lost 4 bases, with 6 bases spanning the gap. The CDR3 sequence is CASSLAGGETQYF. The CDR3 bases are TGTGCCAGCAGCTTAGCAGGGGGAGAGACCCAGTACTTC.

The chain uses TRBV19 and TRBJ2-7; D tentatively reads TRBD1 or TRBD2 (5 bases each). The CDR3 sequence is 13 residues long. Germline assignment: CDR1 LNHDA and CDR2 SQIVND (reference sequence). Trimming took 5 bases from V and 0 from J, leaving 8 bases between them. The CDR3 protein is CASSPGSSYEQYF. The CDR3 coding sequence is TGTGCCAGTAGTCCAGGGAGCTCCTACGAGCAGTACTTC.

This clone occurred once. The chain couples TRBV3-1 (or the pseudogene TRBV3-2) to TRBJ1-2; 7 bases map to TRBD1. Looked up from germline, CDR1 is LGHDT and CDR2 is YNNKEL (reference sequence). The ends lost 1 base at V and 8 bases at J; junction bases unmatched: 4. There are 13 residues in the CDR3. This CDR3 is CASSQGRGQGYTF. DNA for the CDR3: TGTGCCAGCAGCCAAGGGCGGGGACAGGGCTACACCTTC.

The chain is built from TRBV6-5 and TRBJ1-2; D call uncertain. Trimming stripped 2 bases from V and 2 bases from J, with 6 bases between. In germline, CDR1 is MNHEY, CDR2 SVGAGI. This CDR3 has 13 amino acids. The DNA for the CDR3 is TGTGCCAGCAGTTACGGCCCGAACTATGGCTACACCTTC. It yields the protein CASSYGPNYGYTF.

This clone was picked up a small number of times. The chain couples TRBV6-2 or TRBV6-3 to TRBJ1-5; D is undetermined. V gave up 3 bases and J gave up 5 bases, with 11 bases separating them. Germline-derived CDR1 and CDR2 are MNHEY and SVGEGT. CDR3 length equals 14 residues. The CDR3 is CASSYRVSDQPQHF. The CDR3 DNA follows: TGTGCCAGCAGTTATAGGGTATCCGATCAGCCCCAGCATTTT.

This rearrangement joins TRBV28 to TRBJ2-1; D is ambiguous. The length of the CDR3 is 14 residues. V gave up 6 bases and J gave up 9 bases, with 18 bases separating them. CDR1 and CDR2 (germline): MDHEN, SYDVKM. CDR3 loop: CASSPRNKDGEQFF. The CDR3 nucleotides read TGTGCCAGCAGCCCCAGGAACAAGGACGGTGAGCAGTTCTTC.

The chain uses TRBV10-3 and TRBJ2-6; 9 bases align to TRBD1. This CDR3 comprises 18 residues. Germline V gene data show CDR1 as ENHRY and CDR2 as SYGVKD. V trimming: 0 bases; J trimming: 0 bases; junction bases outside the gene matches: 3. CDR3: CAISESAGQGSGANVLTF. CDR3 in DNA: TGTGCCATCAGTGAGTCGGCGGGACAGGGCTCTGGGGCCAACGTCCTGACTTTC.

The rearrangement uses TRBV19 and TRBJ1-1; D might be TRBD1 (5 bases). Germline V gene data show CDR1 as LNHDA and CDR2 as SQIVND (reference sequence). The CDR3 runs 15 residues. Trimming removed 5 bases from V and 6 bases from J, with 19 bases in between. The CDR3 sequence: CASSSTPGGVAEAFF. The CDR3 region has the DNA TGTGCCAGTAGTTCAACCCCCGGGGGAGTAGCTGAAGCTTTCTTT.

The chain couples TRBV3-1 (or the pseudogene TRBV3-2) to TRBJ2-7; unclear D gene. V was shortened by 3 bases and J by 3 bases, with 6 bases between the two germline ends. Germline V CDR1 and CDR2: LGHDT, YNNKEL (reference sequence). This CDR3 comprises 12 residues. The CDR3 loop is CASSHSNYEQYF. CDR3 sequence (DNA): TGTGCCAGCAGCCATTCGAACTACGAGCAGTACTTC.

The sample holds a few counts of this clone. The rearrangement links TRBV28 to TRBJ1-4; D remains ambiguous. V was clipped by 2 bases and J by 0 bases, with 10 bases between them. The length of the CDR3 is 16 residues. Germline V gene lookup returns CDR1 MDHEN and CDR2 SYDVKM. The CDR3 coding sequence is TGTGCCAGCAGTTTAAAAGGGCTTGCAACTAATGAAAAACTGTTTTTT. Translated: CASSLKGLATNEKLFF. Together with reference TRBV28 and TRBJ1-4, the CDR3 gives the full variable domain: DVKVTQSSRYLVKRTGEKVFLECVQDMDHENMFWYRQDPGLGLRLIYFSYDVKMKEKGDIPEGYSVSREKKERFSLILESASTNQTSMYLCASSLKGLATNEKLFFGSGTQLSVL.